This T cell receptor beta chain was documented in a study of T-cell memory formation after mild COVID-19. The V segment lost 6 bases and the J segment 3 bases; nucleotides outside the gene matches: 3. This CDR3 contains 12 residues. Per the germline V gene, CDR1 is SQVTM and CDR2 is ANQGSEA. Only a few counts were recorded for this clonotype. Using its own MiXCR run on the 5' RACE reads, TCRdb lists one record per CDR3 protein. The sample lists approximately 150,000 distinct CDR3 sequences, roughly 19% occurring once. This receptor was taken from an adult woman who had mild COVID-19 (a few samples of this study predate the infection). Cell type and time point are not known. Source material: PBMCs or a T cell subset sorted from them (not recorded which). The genes are TRBV29-1 and TRBJ2-7; 9 bases line up with TRBD1. The CDR3 loop is CSVRGQGYEQYF. CDR3 in DNA: TGCAGCGTGAGGGGACAGGGCTACGAGCAGTACTTC.